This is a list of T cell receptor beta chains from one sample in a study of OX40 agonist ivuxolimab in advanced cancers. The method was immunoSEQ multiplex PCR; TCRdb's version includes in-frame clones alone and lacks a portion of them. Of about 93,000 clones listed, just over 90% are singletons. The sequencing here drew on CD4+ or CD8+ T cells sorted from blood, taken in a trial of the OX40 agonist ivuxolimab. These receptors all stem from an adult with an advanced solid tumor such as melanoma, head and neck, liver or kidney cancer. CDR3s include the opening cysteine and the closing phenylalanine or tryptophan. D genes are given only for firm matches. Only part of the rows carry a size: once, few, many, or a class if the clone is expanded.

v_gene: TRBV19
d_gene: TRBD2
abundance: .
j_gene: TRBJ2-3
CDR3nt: TGTGCCAGTAGATCGACTAGCGGGGGGACAGATACGCAGTATTTT
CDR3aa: CASRSTSGGTDTQYF

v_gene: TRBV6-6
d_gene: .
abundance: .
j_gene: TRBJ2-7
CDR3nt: TGTGCCAGCAGTTACTGGGCTAGCAACTCCTACGAGCAGTACTTC
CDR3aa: CASSYWASNSYEQYF

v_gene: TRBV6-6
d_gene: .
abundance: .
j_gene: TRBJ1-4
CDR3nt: TGTGCCAGCAGTTATTCAGGGGCAACTAATGAAAAACTGTTTTTT
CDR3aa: CASSYSGATNEKLFF

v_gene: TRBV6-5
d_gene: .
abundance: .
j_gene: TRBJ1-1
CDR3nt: TGTGCCAGCAGTTACCAGGGGTGGAACACTGAAGCTTTCTTT
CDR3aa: CASSYQGWNTEAFF

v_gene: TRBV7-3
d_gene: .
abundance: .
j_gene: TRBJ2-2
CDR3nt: TGTGCCAGCAGCCCGACGTGGGTCGCCGGGGAGCTGTTTTTT
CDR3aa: CASSPTWVAGELFF

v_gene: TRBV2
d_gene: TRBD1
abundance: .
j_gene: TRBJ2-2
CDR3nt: TGTGCCAGCAGCTGGGACAGGGTGGGGACCGGGGAGCTGTTTTTT
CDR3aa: CASSWDRVGTGELFF

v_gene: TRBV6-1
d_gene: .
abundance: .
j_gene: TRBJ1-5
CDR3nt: TGTGCCAGCAGCGGACAGTTAGGGAATCAGCCCCAGCATTTT
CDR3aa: CASSGQLGNQPQHF

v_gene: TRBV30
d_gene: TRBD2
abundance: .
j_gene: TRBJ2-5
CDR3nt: TGTGCCCGGGGCGGGGGGACAGAGACCCAGTACTTC
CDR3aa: CARGGGTETQYF

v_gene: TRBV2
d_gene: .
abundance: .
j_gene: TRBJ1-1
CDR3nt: TGTGCCAGCACAGGGATGAACACTGAAGCTTTCTTT
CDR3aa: CASTGMNTEAFF

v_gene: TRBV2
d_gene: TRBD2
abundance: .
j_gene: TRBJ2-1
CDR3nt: TGTGCCAGCAGTCCTACTAGCGGGCCCCCCAGGCGGCAGTTCTTC
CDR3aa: CASSPTSGPPRRQFF

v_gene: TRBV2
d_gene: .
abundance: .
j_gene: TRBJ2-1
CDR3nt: TGTGCCAGCAGCTCCTCGGGCGGTAGTGAGCAGTTCTTC
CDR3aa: CASSSSGGSEQFF

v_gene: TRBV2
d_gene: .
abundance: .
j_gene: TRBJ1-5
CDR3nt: TGTGCCTCATCGGAGGGGGGGGTCTACCGGGCCCAGCATTTT
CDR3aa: CASSEGGVYRAQHF

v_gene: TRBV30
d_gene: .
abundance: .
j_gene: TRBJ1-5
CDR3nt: TGTGCCTGGAGTGTGGGGGGCTCCAGGAATCAGCCCCAGCATTTT
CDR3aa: CAWSVGGSRNQPQHF

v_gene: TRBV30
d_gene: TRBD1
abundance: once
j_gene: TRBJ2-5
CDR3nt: TGTGCCTGGAACAGGGGTGGCGTGGAGACCCAGTACTTC
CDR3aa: CAWNRGGVETQYF

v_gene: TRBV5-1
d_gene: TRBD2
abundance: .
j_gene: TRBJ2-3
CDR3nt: TGCGCCAGCAGCTTGTTAGCGGGGGGGCACGATACGCAGTATTTT
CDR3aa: CASSLLAGGHDTQYF

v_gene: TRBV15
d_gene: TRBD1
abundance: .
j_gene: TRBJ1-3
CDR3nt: TGTGCCACCAGCAGAGGTTCGGGACAGGGGTTCGGAAACACCATATATTTT
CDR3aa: CATSRGSGQGFGNTIYF

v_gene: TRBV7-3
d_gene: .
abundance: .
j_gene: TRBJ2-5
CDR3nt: TGTGCCAGCAGCTTTAGTCCCCAAGAGACCCAGTACTTC
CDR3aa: CASSFSPQETQYF

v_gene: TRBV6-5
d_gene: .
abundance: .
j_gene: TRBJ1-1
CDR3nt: TGTGCCAGCAGTTACTCAAAGGACAGCCCTAACACTGAAGCTTTCTTT
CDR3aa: CASSYSKDSPNTEAFF

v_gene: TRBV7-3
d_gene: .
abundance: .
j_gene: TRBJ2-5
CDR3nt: TGTGCCAGCAGCCCCCTGGTGGGGGGCGGTGAGACCCAGTACTTC
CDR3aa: CASSPLVGGGETQYF

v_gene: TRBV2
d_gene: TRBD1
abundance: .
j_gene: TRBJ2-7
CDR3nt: TGTGCCAGCAGTGAAGGAGTAAGGGACAGGGTAACCTACGAGCAGTACTTC
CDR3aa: CASSEGVRDRVTYEQYF

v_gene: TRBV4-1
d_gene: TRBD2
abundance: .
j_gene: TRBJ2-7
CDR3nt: TGCGCCAGCAGCCGAGGCGTCGGGAGGGCCTCCTACGAGCAGTACTTC
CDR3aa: CASSRGVGRASYEQYF

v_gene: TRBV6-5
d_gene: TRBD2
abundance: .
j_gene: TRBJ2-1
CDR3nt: TGTGCCAGCAGTTACCGGACTAGCGGGCGCAATGAGCAGTTCTTC
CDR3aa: CASSYRTSGRNEQFF

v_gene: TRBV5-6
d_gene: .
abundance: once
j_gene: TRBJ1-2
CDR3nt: TGTGCCAGCAGCGCAGTTTATGGCTACACCTTC
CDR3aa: CASSAVYGYTF

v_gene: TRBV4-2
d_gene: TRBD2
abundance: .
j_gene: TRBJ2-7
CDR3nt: TGTGCCAGCAGCCAAGCTAGCGGGGGGGCCCTCGAGCAGTACTTC
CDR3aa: CASSQASGGALEQYF